Detailed here is one TCR beta chain. What it binds is not known. Trimming cost V 4 bases and J 3 bases; bases outside gene matches: 2. This CDR3 is 13 amino acids long. Germline V gene sequence: CDR1 SNHLY, CDR2 FYNNEI. The sample comes from a study of cytomegalovirus exposure and HLA in healthy donors. The wider study: Falling in the Caucasian-associated ancestry cluster were about 82% of approximately 400 genotyped donors. Whole-study findings and limits: Earlier results showed most TCR beta V segments being productive about 90% or about 30% of the time. High specificity and sensitivity for cytomegalovirus status were reported for the classifier.

The primer mix had 60 Vbeta and 13 Jbeta primers. Per the study methods: In a later analysis, of 84 million or so unique beta chains, about 10 million appeared in at least two donors. The assay was immunoSEQ multiplex PCR, and TCRdb's table has in-frame clones only and misses some. V and J calls plus clone size are reproduced from that table; the DNA served to infer D and trimming. The table shows more than 95,000 clones, with roughly three quarters occurring only once. Sequenced sample: PBMCs. This chain uses TRBV2 with TRBJ2-7, with 8 positions matching TRBD1. The sequence derives from a woman in her late teens or twenties in good health and CMV-seronegative. The CDR3 here is CASSGDRNYEQYF. The CDR3 DNA reads TGTGCCAGCAGTGGGGACAGGAACTACGAGCAGTACTTC.